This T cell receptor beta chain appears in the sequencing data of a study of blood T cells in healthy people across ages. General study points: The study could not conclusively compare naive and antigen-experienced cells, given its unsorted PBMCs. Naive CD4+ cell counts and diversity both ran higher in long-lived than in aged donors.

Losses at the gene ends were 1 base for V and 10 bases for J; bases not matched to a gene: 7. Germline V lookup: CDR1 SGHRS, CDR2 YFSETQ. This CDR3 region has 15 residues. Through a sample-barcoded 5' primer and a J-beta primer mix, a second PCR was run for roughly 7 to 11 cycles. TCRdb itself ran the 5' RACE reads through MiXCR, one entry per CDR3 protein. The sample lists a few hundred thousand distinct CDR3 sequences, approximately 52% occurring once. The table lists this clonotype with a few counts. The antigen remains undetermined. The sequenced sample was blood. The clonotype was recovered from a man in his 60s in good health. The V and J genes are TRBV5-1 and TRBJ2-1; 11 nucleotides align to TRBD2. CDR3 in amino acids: CASSLLGSGGDEQFF. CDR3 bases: TGCGCCAGCAGCTTGTTAGGTAGCGGGGGGGACGAGCAGTTCTTC.